A single sample gave rise to the 30 T cell receptor beta chains below, sequenced in a study of blood T cells in healthy people across ages. Combining a sample-barcoded 5' primer with a J-beta primer mix, a second PCR ran for 7 to 11 cycles. TCRdb re-called the 5' RACE reads through MiXCR, storing one row per CDR3 protein. Here the sample spans 720,000 or so distinct CDR3 sequences, over 40% being singletons. The sequenced material came from blood. Every receptor here comes from an older man in good health.

This clonotype was seen at least ten times. The chain recombines TRBV28 with TRBJ2-5; 11 nucleotides line up with TRBD2. Losses at the gene ends were 3 bases for V and 0 bases for J; bases not matched to a gene: 6. This CDR3 has 17 residues. CDR1 and CDR2 (germline): MDHEN, SYDVKM. The CDR3 DNA is TGTGCCAGCAGTTTGTTAATGGGACTAGCGGACCAAGAGACCCAGTACTTC. Its protein product is CASSLLMGLADQETQYF.

This clonotype was counted at least ten times. The chain is built from TRBV6-5 and TRBJ1-2; unclear D gene. This CDR3 is built from 12 residues. Germline V lookup: CDR1 MNHEY, CDR2 SVGAGI. V lost 5 bases, J lost 6 bases, and 10 bases lay in between. The CDR3 nucleotides are TGTGCCAGCAGTGCGAAGAGGAATGGCTACACCTTC. Protein product: CASSAKRNGYTF.

This sequence joins TRBV29-1 and TRBJ2-3; D is unresolved. The germline V gene has CDR1 SQVTM and CDR2 ANQGSEA. The length of the CDR3 is 13 residues. Trimming stripped 0 bases from V and 5 bases from J, with 9 bases between. This chain's CDR3 is CSVEEPFGDTQYF. The CDR3 DNA sequence: TGCAGCGTTGAAGAGCCCTTTGGAGATACGCAGTATTTT.

This clonotype was picked up a small number of times. The chain couples TRBV5-6 to TRBJ2-5; 8 nucleotides line up with TRBD2. V lost 2 bases and J lost 2; bases outside the gene matches: 20. Germline V gene data show CDR1 as SGHDT and CDR2 as YYEEEE. The CDR3 extends over 20 amino acids. CDR3 in amino acids: CASSFRQGSSGPINQETQYF. The CDR3 coding sequence is TGTGCCAGCAGCTTTCGCCAGGGCTCTAGCGGGCCAATAAATCAAGAGACCCAGTACTTC.

The chain carries TRBV20-1 and TRBJ1-6, with a tentative D call TRBD1 (5 bases). CDR1 is DFQATT, CDR2 SNEGSKA, per germline (reference sequence). Trimming took 5 bases from V and 7 from J, leaving 12 bases between them. The CDR3 has 13 amino acids. CDR3 region: CSAPAGWNSPLHF. The CDR3 DNA is TGCAGTGCTCCCGCAGGGTGGAATTCACCCCTCCACTTT.

This clonotype was observed a handful of times. This rearrangement joins TRBV4-3 to TRBJ2-7; D tentatively reads TRBD1 or TRBD2 (5 bases each). From germline, CDR1 is LGHNA and CDR2 YSLEER. Trimming cost V 0 bases and J 5 bases, with 11 bases left between them. The CDR3 totals 14 residues. The CDR3 sequence is CASSQEGRRHEQYF. CDR3 nucleotides: TGCGCCAGCAGCCAAGAGGGACGAAGGCACGAGCAGTACTTC.

The V and J genes are TRBV3-1 and TRBJ2-7; D is possibly TRBD2 (5 bases). Germline V gene data show CDR1 as LGHDT and CDR2 as YNNKEL (reference sequence). V dropped 1 base and J dropped 6 bases, with 7 bases sitting between them. The CDR3 loop spans 12 amino acids. The DNA for the CDR3 is TGTGCCAGCAGCCAAGTGAGGGCCGAGCAGTACTTC. Protein sequence: CASSQVRAEQYF.

This clonotype was found many times. The chain is built from TRBV4-2 and TRBJ2-5; 11 bases are shared with TRBD2. The CDR3 is 18 residues long. Trimming removed 1 base from V and 2 bases from J; junction bases left unmatched: 9. Germline loops: CDR1 LGHNA, CDR2 YNFKEQ. The CDR3 DNA reads as TGTGCCAGCAGCCAAGCGGATCTTAGCGGGAGGGGGCAAGAGACCCAGTACTTC. It yields the protein CASSQADLSGRGQETQYF.

The chain links TRBV5-5 to TRBJ2-7; D not resolved. Deletions cut 1 base from V and 0 bases from J, with 5 bases between. CDR3 length: 13 residues. Looked up from germline, CDR1 is SGHKS and CDR2 is YYEKEE (reference sequence). The CDR3 nucleotides read TGTGCCAGCAGCTTGTACAACTCCTACGAGCAGTACTTC. Encoded protein: CASSLYNSYEQYF.

CDR3 coding DNA: TGTGCCAGCAGTAGAGGGGGGGCACGAAAGCCTTACAATGAGCAGTTCTTC. As protein: CASSRGGARKPYNEQFF. The chain uses TRBV21-1 and TRBJ2-1; TRBD2, the table's D call, lacks a check against the DNA. TRBV21-1 is a documented pseudogene. The CDR3 is 17 amino acids.

The chain couples TRBV20-1 to TRBJ1-2; TRBD1 matches at 8 bases. The germline V gene has CDR1 DFQATT and CDR2 SNEGSKA (reference sequence). The CDR3 has 14 amino acids. Trimming cost V 0 bases and J 8 bases; bases outside gene matches: 8. Written as DNA, the CDR3 is TGCAGTGCTAGAGATGGGACAGGCCCTAGAGGCTACACCTTC. It translates to CSARDGTGPRGYTF.

The rearrangement joins TRBV6-2 or TRBV6-3 to TRBJ2-5; no clear D gene. Germline V gene lookup returns CDR1 MNHEY and CDR2 SVGEGT. The length of the CDR3 is 15 residues. Trimming left V 2 bases short and J 13 bases short, with 23 bases between. The CDR3 DNA reads TGTGCCAGCAGTTACAGGGAACAACCGAGGAGCATTCGGTACTTC. Protein: CASSYREQPRSIRYF.

The chain carries TRBV10-3 and TRBJ2-5; TRBD1 or TRBD2 may be the D gene (6 bases each). With the DNA end fitting TRBJ2-7 better, the J assignment may be wrong. CDR1 is ENHRY and CDR2 is SYGVKD in the germline V gene. CDR3 length: 14 amino acids. The CDR3 DNA follows: TGTGCCATCAACCCCGGGGGCGGGCTCAACGAGCAGTACTTC. This translates into CAINPGGGLNEQYF.

V gene TRBV7-8 combines with J gene TRBJ1-6; TRBD1 agrees at 8 bases. This CDR3 is built from 15 residues. Germline CDR1 is SGHVS and CDR2 is FQNEAQ. V gave up 5 bases and J gave up 7 bases; unmatched junction bases: 7. This CDR3 reads CASSTRTGKNSPLHF. CDR3 DNA sequence: TGTGCCAGCAGCACGAGGACAGGGAAAAATTCACCCCTCCACTTT.

There are a few counts of this clonotype. This chain uses TRBV5-5 with TRBJ2-2; unclear D gene. The germline V and J ends were trimmed by 1 base and 6 bases, with 7 bases remaining between them. The germline V gene has CDR1 SGHKS and CDR2 YYEKEE (reference sequence). This CDR3 is 13 amino acids long. CDR3 loop: CASSLSVAGELFF. The CDR3 region has the DNA TGTGCCAGCAGCTTGTCGGTAGCCGGGGAGCTGTTTTTT.

As regards this clonotype: A single base separates this from a much larger clone, so it may be a read error. This chain uses TRBV5-8 with TRBJ2-7; TRBD2 matches at 13 bases. J gave up 10 bases and V 0 bases, and 10 bases lay outside the gene matches. From germline, CDR1 is SGHTS and CDR2 YDEGEE. The CDR3 extends over 16 amino acids. CDR3 nucleotide sequence: TGTGCCAGCAGCTTGGGAGGGACTAGCGGGAAAGAGGCCCAGTACTTC. Translating gives CASSLGGTSGKEAQYF.

In this sample, this clonotype turned up a few times. Here the CDR3 DNA reads TGCAGTGCAACGAAGACCGGGACTAGCGGCACAGATACGCAGTATTTT. Translated, it gives CSATKTGTSGTDTQYF. The chain joins TRBV20-1 to TRBJ2-3, with TRBD2 matching over 10 bases. The CDR3 extends over 16 amino acids. Germline assignment: CDR1 DFQATT and CDR2 SNEGSKA (reference sequence). V lost 6 bases, J lost 1 base, and 10 bases stayed unmatched.

This clonotype was seen ten or more times. V is TRBV29-1 and J is TRBJ2-7; the match to TRBD2 covers 13 bases. This CDR3 comprises 15 residues. CDR1 and CDR2 (germline): SQVTM, ANQGSEA. V dropped 7 bases and J dropped 2; count of bases not matched to a gene: 8. For the CDR3, the DNA is TGCAGCGCAACCGGGACTAGCGGGGCTACCTACGAGCAGTACTTC. Translated: CSATGTSGATYEQYF.

The chain combines TRBV12-3 or TRBV12-4 with TRBJ2-1; the match to TRBD2 covers 9 bases. The better agreement between TRBJ2-7 and the DNA end casts doubt on the J call. This CDR3 region has 16 residues. CDR3 DNA sequence: TGTGCCAGCAGTCCCCCGCGGGAGGGCCCCTACAATGAGCAGTACTTC. This gives the protein CASSPPREGPYNEQYF.

This clonotype was observed a handful of times. The V call is TRBV4-3, the J call TRBJ1-1, with a possible D match to TRBD1 (5 bases). Germline V CDR1 and CDR2: LGHNA, YSLEER. The CDR3 sequence is 16 residues long. V was pared by 0 bases and J by 4 bases, with 15 bases between. The CDR3: CASSQDRGTPTTEAFF. CDR3 nucleotides: TGCGCCAGCAGCCAAGATCGGGGGACGCCCACCACTGAAGCTTTCTTT.

The chain couples TRBV5-5 to TRBJ1-2; 7 bases are shared with TRBD1. V shed 2 bases, J shed 8 bases, and the junction held 6 bases outside the gene matches. CDR1 is SGHKS and CDR2 is YYEKEE in the germline V gene (reference sequence). This CDR3 comprises 13 residues. The CDR3 region is CASSLDREQGYTF. The CDR3 DNA reads TGTGCCAGCAGCTTAGACAGGGAGCAAGGCTACACCTTC.

V usage is TRBV20-1 and J usage is TRBJ2-5; TRBD1 matches at 10 bases. The CDR3 runs to 15 residues. The V segment lost 0 bases and the J segment 2 bases; nucleotides outside the gene matches: 3. Per germline, CDR1 DFQATT and CDR2 SNEGSKA (reference sequence). CDR3 DNA sequence: TGCAGTGCTAGAGAAGGGACAGGGGCTCAAGAGACCCAGTACTTC. Translation: CSAREGTGAQETQYF.

This clonotype was seen repeatedly, ten times or more. This sequence joins TRBV5-1 and TRBJ2-5, with TRBD2 matching 8 bases. The CDR3 length is 12 residues. The V segment lost 0 bases and the J segment 11 bases; nucleotides outside the gene matches: 3. Germline loops: CDR1 SGHRS, CDR2 YFSETQ. CDR3 bases: TGCGCCAGCAGCTTGGCCGGGGGGGAGCAGTACTTC. Translated, it gives CASSLAGGEQYF.

This chain connects TRBV12-3 or TRBV12-4 to TRBJ2-7; D unclear. The germline V and J ends were trimmed by 6 bases and 5 bases, with 11 bases remaining between them. The CDR3 has 12 amino acids. The DNA of the CDR3 is TGTGCCAGCAGAGACCCCCTGCACGAGCAGTACTTC. This sequence encodes CASRDPLHEQYF.

This clonotype has just a few counts. The V call is TRBV7-6, the J call TRBJ2-5, with D possibly matching TRBD2 (5 bases). V lost 1 base, J lost 3 bases, and 9 bases lay in between. The germline V gene has CDR1 SGHVS and CDR2 FNYEAQ. The length of the CDR3 is 14 residues. CDR3: CASSLVDGEETQYF. DNA for the CDR3: TGTGCCAGCAGCTTAGTCGACGGGGAAGAGACCCAGTACTTC.

In its sample, this clonotype was seen many times. The chain carries TRBV20-1 and TRBJ2-1; weak D call: TRBD2 (5 bases). The germline V gene has CDR1 DFQATT and CDR2 SNEGSKA (reference sequence). Trimming cost V 3 bases and J 7 bases, with 10 bases left between them. The CDR3 is 12 residues long. CDR3 sequence: CSARGPGNEQFF. As DNA, the CDR3 is TGCAGTGCTAGGGGCCCGGGGAATGAGCAGTTCTTC.

This clonotype was detected only a few times. The rearrangement links TRBV4-3 to TRBJ2-3, with 9 bases identical to TRBD2. This CDR3 has 16 residues. Germline trimming cut 1 base from V and 5 bases from J; bases unmatched to any gene: 7. The germline V gene has CDR1 LGHNA and CDR2 YSLEER. CDR3 bases: TGCGCCAGCAGCCAAGGTCTGCGGGGGGGCAGAGATACGCAGTATTTT. Its protein is CASSQGLRGGRDTQYF.

This clonotype was detected a few times. This chain joins TRBV15 and TRBJ2-1; 7 bases match TRBD2. The length of the CDR3 is 14 residues. Unmatched junction bases numbered 3, after V lost 3 bases and J lost 4 bases. In germline, CDR1 is LNHNV, CDR2 YYDKDF (reference sequence). CDR3 protein: CATSRLAEYNEQFF. CDR3 coding DNA: TGTGCCACCAGCAGGCTAGCGGAGTACAATGAGCAGTTCTTC. The variable domain in full, with the rest retrieved from reference TRBV15 and TRBJ2-1, is DAMVIQNPRYQVTQFGKPVTLSCSQTLNHNVMYWYQQKSSQAPKLLFHYYDKDFNNEADTPDNFQSRRPNTSFCFLDIRSPGLGDTAMYLCATSRLAEYNEQFFGPGTRLTVL.

In regard to this clonotype: The germline gene is not matched at one end of the junction; a read error may be the cause. The V gene is TRBV12-3 or TRBV12-4, the J gene TRBJ1-2, with 9 bases identical to TRBD1. The CDR3 runs 15 residues. CDR3 sequence (DNA): TGTACCAGCAGCAAAACCGGGACAGGGCGAGGGGGCTACACCTTC. It yields the protein CTSSKTGTGRGGYTF.

For this clonotype: The junction and the germline gene differ at one end; a read error may be behind it. The V call is TRBV3-1, the J call TRBJ2-6; D call uncertain. Germline lookup yields CDR1 LGHDT and CDR2 YNNKEL (reference sequence). The CDR3 contains 16 residues. The CDR3 loop is CASSQVPSSGTNVLTF. CDR3 sequence (DNA): TGTGCCAGCAGCCAAGTGCCGAGTTCTGGGACCAACGTCCTGACTTTC.